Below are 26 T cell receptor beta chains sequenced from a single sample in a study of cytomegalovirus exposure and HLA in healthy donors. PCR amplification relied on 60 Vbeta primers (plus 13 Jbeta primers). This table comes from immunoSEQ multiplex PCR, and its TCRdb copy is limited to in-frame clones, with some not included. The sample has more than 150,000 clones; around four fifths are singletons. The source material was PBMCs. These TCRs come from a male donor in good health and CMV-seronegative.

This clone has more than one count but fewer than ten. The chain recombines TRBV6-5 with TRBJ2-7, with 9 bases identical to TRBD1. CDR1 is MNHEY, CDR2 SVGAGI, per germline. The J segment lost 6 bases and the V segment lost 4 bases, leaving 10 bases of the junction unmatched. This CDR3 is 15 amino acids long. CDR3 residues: CASSSTGTGRSEQYF. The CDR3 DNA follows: TGTGCCAGCAGTTCAACCGGGACAGGGAGGAGCGAGCAGTACTTC.

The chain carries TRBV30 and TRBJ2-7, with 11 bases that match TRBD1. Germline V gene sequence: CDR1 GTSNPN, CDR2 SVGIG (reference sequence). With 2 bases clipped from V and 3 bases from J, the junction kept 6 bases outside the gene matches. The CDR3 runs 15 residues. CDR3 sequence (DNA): TGTGCCTGGAGTTCGCCCGGGACAGGGGGCTACGAGCAGTACTTC. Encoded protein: CAWSSPGTGGYEQYF. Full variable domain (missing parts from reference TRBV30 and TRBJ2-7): SQTIHQWPATLVQPVGSPLSLECTVEGTSNPNLYWYRQAAGRGLQLLFYSVGIGQISSEVPQNLSASRPQDRQFILSSKKLLLSDSGFYLCAWSSPGTGGYEQYFGPGTRLTVT.

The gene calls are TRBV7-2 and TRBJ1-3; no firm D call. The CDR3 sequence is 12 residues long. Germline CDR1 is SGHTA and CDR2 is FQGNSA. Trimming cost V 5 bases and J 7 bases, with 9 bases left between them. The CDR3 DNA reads TGTGCCAGCAGCCTGATGCGTAACACCATATATTTT. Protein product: CASSLMRNTIYF.

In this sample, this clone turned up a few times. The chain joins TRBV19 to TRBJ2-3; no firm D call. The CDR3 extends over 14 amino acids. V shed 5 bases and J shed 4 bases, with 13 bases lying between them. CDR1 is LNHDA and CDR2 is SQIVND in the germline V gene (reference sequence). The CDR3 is CASSLAVNPDTQYF. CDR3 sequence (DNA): TGTGCCAGTAGTTTGGCAGTCAATCCAGATACGCAGTATTTT.

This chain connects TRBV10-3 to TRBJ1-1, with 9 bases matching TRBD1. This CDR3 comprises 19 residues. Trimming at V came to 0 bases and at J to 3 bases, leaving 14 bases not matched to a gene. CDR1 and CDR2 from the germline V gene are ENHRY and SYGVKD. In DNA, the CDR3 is TGTGCCATCAGTGAGTCGACCGGTTTTGACAGGGGGTCGGACACTGAAGCTTTCTTT. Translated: CAISESTGFDRGSDTEAFF.

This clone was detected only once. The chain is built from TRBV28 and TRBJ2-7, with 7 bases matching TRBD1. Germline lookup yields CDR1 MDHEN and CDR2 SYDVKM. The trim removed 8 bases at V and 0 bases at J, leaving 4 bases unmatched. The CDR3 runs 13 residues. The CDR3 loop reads CASERDSSYEQYF. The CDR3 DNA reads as TGTGCCAGCGAAAGGGACAGCTCCTACGAGCAGTACTTC.

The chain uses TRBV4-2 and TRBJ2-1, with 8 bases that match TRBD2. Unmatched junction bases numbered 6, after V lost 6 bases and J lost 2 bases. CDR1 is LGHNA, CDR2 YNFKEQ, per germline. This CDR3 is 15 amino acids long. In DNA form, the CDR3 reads TGTGCCAGCAGACCCAGCGGGAGCCCCTACAATGAGCAGTTCTTC. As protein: CASRPSGSPYNEQFF.

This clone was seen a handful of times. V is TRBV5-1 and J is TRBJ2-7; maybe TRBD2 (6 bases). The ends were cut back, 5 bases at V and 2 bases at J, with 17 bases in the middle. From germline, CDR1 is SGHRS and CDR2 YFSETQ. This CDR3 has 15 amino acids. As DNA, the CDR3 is TGCGCCAGCAGTCTGATCAGCGGGTATACCTACGAGCAGTACTTC. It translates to CASSLISGYTYEQYF.

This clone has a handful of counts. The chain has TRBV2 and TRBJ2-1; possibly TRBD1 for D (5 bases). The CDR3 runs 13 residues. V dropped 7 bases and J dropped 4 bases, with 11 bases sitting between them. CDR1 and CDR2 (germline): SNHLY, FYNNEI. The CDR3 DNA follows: TGTGCCAGCAACCCCGACAGTTACAATGAGCAGTTCTTC. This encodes CASNPDSYNEQFF.

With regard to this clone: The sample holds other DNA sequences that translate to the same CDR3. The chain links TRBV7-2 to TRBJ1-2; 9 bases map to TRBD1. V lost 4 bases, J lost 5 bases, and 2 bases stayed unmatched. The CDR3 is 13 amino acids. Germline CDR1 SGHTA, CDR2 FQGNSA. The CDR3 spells CASSSGQGYGYTF. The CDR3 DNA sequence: TGTGCCAGCAGCTCTGGACAGGGGTATGGCTACACCTTC.

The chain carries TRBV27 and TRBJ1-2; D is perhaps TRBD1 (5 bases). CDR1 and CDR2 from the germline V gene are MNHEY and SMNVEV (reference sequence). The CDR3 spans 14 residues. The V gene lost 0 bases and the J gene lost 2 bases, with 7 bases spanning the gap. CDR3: CASSLSRENYGYTF. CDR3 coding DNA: TGTGCCAGCAGTTTATCCAGGGAAAACTATGGCTACACCTTC.

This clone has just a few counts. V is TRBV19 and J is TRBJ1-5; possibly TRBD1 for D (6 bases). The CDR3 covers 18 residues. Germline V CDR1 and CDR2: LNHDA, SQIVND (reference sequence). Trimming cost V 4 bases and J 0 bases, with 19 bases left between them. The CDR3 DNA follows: TGTGCCAGTAGTACGCGCCATGGACGGGGGGCTAGCAATCAGCCCCAGCATTTT. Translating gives CASSTRHGRGASNQPQHF.

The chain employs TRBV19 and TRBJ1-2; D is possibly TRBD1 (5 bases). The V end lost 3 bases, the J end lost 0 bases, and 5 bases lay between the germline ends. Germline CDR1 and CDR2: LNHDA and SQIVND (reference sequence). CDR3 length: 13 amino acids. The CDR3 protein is CASSMTANYGYTF. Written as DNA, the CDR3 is TGTGCCAGTAGTATGACAGCTAACTATGGCTACACCTTC.

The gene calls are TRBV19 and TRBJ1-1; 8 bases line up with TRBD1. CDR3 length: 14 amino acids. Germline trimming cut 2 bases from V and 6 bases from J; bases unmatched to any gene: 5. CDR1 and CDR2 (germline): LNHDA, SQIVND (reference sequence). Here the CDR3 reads CASSITGGYAEAFF. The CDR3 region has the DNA TGTGCCAGTAGTATAACAGGGGGTTACGCTGAAGCTTTCTTT.

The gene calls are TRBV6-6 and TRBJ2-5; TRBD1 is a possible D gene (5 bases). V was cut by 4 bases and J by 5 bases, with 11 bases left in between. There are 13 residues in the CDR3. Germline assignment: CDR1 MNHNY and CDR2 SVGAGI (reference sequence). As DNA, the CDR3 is TGTGCCAGCAGTTTACAGGACGGGGAGACCCAGTACTTC. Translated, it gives CASSLQDGETQYF.

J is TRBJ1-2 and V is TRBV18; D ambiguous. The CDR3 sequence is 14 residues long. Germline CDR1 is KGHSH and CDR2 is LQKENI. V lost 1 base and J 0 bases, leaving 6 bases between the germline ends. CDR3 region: CASSPLRTNYGYTF. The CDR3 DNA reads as TGTGCCAGCTCACCACTCAGGACTAACTATGGCTACACCTTC.

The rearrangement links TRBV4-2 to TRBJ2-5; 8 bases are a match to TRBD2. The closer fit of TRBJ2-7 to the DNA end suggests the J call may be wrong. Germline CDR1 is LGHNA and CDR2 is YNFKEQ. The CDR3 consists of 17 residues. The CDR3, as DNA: TGTGCCAGCAGCCAAGATCCCACTAGCGGCCGAACCTACGAGCAGTACTTC. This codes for CASSQDPTSGRTYEQYF.

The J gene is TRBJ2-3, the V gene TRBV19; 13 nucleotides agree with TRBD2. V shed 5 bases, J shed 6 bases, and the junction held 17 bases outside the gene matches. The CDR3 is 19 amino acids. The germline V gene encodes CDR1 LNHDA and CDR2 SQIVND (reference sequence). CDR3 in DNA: TGTGCCAGTAGTCGGACTAGCGGGGGCCCACAGGGGACAGTCGATACGCAGTATTTT. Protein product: CASSRTSGGPQGTVDTQYF.

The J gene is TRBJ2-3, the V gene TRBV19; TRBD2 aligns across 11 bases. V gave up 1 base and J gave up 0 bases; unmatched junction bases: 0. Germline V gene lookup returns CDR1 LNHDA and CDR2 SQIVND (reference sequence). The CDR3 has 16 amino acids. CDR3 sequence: CASSIVAGGSTDTQYF. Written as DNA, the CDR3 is TGTGCCAGTAGTATAGTAGCGGGAGGGAGCACAGATACGCAGTATTTT.

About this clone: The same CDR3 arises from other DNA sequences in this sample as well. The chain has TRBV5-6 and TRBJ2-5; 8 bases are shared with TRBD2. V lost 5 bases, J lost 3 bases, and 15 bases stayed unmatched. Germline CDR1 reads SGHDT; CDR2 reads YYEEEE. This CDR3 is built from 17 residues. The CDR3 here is CASSPASKGLGEETQYF. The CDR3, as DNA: TGTGCCAGCAGTCCCGCGAGTAAGGGACTAGGGGAAGAGACCCAGTACTTC. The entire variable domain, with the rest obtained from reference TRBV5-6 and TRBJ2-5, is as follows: DAGVTQSPTHLIKTRGQQVTLRCSPKSGHDTVSWYQQALGQGPQFIFQYYEEEERQRGNFPDRFSGHQFPNYSSELNVNALLLGDSALYLCASSPASKGLGEETQYFGPGTRLLVL.

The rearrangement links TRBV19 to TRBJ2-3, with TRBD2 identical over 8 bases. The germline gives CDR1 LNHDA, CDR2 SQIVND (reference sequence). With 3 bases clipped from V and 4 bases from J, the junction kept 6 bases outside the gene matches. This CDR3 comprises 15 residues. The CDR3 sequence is CASSIRGGAPDTQYF. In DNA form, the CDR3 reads TGTGCCAGTAGTATCCGGGGGGGGGCGCCAGATACGCAGTATTTT.

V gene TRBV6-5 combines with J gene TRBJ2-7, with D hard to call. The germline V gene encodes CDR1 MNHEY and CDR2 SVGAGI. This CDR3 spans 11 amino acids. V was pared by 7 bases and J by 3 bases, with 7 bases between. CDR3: CASISGYEQYF. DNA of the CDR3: TGTGCCAGCATCTCCGGCTACGAGCAGTACTTC.

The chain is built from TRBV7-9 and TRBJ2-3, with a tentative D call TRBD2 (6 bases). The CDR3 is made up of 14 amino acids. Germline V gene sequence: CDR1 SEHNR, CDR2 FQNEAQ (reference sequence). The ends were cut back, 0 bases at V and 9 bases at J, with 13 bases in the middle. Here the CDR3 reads CASSLALVRETQYF. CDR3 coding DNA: TGTGCCAGCAGCTTAGCACTGGTGCGGGAAACGCAGTATTTT.

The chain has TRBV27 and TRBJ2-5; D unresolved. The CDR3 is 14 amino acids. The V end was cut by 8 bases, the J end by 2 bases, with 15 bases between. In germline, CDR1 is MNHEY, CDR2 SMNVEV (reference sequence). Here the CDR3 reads CASAPSLAQETQYF. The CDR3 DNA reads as TGTGCCAGCGCCCCCTCCTTGGCACAAGAGACCCAGTACTTC.

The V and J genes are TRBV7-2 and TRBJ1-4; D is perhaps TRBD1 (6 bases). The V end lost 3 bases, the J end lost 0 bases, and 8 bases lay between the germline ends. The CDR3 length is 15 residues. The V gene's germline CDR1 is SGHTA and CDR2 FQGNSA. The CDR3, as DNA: TGTGCCAGCAGCTTTACAGGGACAACTAATGAAAAACTGTTTTTT. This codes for CASSFTGTTNEKLFF. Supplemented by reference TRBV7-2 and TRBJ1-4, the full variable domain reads GAGVSQSPSNKVTEKGKDVELRCDPISGHTALYWYRQSLGQGLEFLIYFQGNSAPDKSGLPSDRFSAERTGGSVSTLTIQRTQQEDSAVYLCASSFTGTTNEKLFFGSGTQLSVL.

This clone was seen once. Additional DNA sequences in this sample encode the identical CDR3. CDR3 DNA sequence: TGTGCCAGCAGTTCTGGACAGGGCTACGAGCAGTACTTC. Amino acid sequence: CASSSGQGYEQYF. This sequence joins TRBV28 and TRBJ2-7, with 8 bases that match TRBD1. The ends lost 4 bases at V and 3 bases at J; junction bases unmatched: 2. This CDR3 is built from 13 residues. Germline V gene sequence: CDR1 MDHEN, CDR2 SYDVKM.